Listed below are T cell receptor beta chains from one sample, sequenced in a study of cytomegalovirus exposure and HLA in healthy donors. Repertoires were generated with immunoSEQ multiplex PCR, while TCRdb's copy carries only in-frame clones and drops some. The data hold about 110,000 clones, with about two thirds observed a single time. Sequencing used PBMCs. These receptors were obtained from a young man in good health and CMV-seropositive. Each CDR3 is given with its conserved first and last residue. Fields, in order: CDR3 DNA, CDR3 protein, J gene, V gene, clone size, D gene. D genes are given only for firm matches. The listing skips clone size in some rows; elsewhere it reads once, few, many or a size class.

cdr3_nt: TGTGCCACTGACAGGGATGGGTTCTGGGGGTGTGAAGAGACCCAGTACTTC
cdr3_aa: CATDRDGFWGCEETQYF
j_call: TRBJ2-5
v_call: TRBV7-9
clone_size: .
d_call: TRBD1

cdr3_nt: TGCGCCAGCAGCACCGGACTAGCGGGAAGCACAGATACGCAGTATTTT
cdr3_aa: CASSTGLAGSTDTQYF
j_call: TRBJ2-3
v_call: TRBV5-1
clone_size: .
d_call: TRBD2

cdr3_nt: TGTGCCAGCAGCTGGGCTCTAGCGGGGGTTCCTCACTACAATGAGCAGTTCTTC
cdr3_aa: CASSWALAGVPHYNEQFF
j_call: TRBJ2-1
v_call: TRBV7-6
clone_size: .
d_call: TRBD2

cdr3_nt: TGTGCCAGCAGGGCCACCGGGACTAAGAGGATCACAGATACGCAGTATTTT
cdr3_aa: CASRATGTKRITDTQYF
j_call: TRBJ2-3
v_call: TRBV28
clone_size: .
d_call: TRBD2

cdr3_nt: TGTGCCAGCAGCGCCGGGACAGGGGTTGGGATAGCCAAAAACATTCAGTACTTC
cdr3_aa: CASSAGTGVGIAKNIQYF
j_call: TRBJ2-4
v_call: TRBV9
clone_size: once
d_call: TRBD1

cdr3_nt: TGTGCCATCAGTGAGAGGGTGAAGGCATTAGCGGGCACAGATACGCAGTATTTT
cdr3_aa: CAISERVKALAGTDTQYF
j_call: TRBJ2-3
v_call: TRBV10-3
clone_size: few
d_call: .

cdr3_nt: TGCGCTAGCAGCCAATCCGGGACAGGGCCCTACGAGCAGTACTTC
cdr3_aa: CASSQSGTGPYEQYF
j_call: TRBJ2-7
v_call: TRBV5-1
clone_size: .
d_call: TRBD1

cdr3_nt: TGTGCCAGCAGCTCTCAGGGGTCCGGGGAGCTGTTTTTT
cdr3_aa: CASSSQGSGELFF
j_call: TRBJ2-2
v_call: TRBV7-9
clone_size: .
d_call: .

cdr3_nt: TGTGCCAGCAGCGGACAGGGGGCGTCCCCATGGTCAAAACTGTTTTTT
cdr3_aa: CASSGQGASPWSKLFF
j_call: TRBJ1-4
v_call: TRBV5-6
clone_size: .
d_call: TRBD1

cdr3_nt: TGTGCCAGCTCACCACCCCAACAGGGGTATGGCTACACCTTC
cdr3_aa: CASSPPQQGYGYTF
j_call: TRBJ1-2
v_call: TRBV18
clone_size: .
d_call: TRBD1

cdr3_nt: TGTGCCAGCAGTGAAATGCGGCCGGTCTTTCACTTC
cdr3_aa: CASSEMRPVFHF
j_call: TRBJ2-7
v_call: TRBV2
clone_size: .
d_call: .

cdr3_nt: TGTGCCAGCAGTTTAGGGGTCAGTTTGGGGTTTCTTGGAGGAGAGACCCAGTACTTC
cdr3_aa: CASSLGVSLGFLGGETQYF
j_call: TRBJ2-5
v_call: TRBV28
clone_size: .
d_call: .

cdr3_nt: TGTGCCAGCAGTTTTTCTAGGGGCCTCGCTGGGGCCAACGTCCTGACTTTC
cdr3_aa: CASSFSRGLAGANVLTF
j_call: TRBJ2-6
v_call: TRBV28
clone_size: few
d_call: .

cdr3_nt: TGTGCCAGCAGCCGGGTATCGGGAAACACTGAAGCTTTCTTT
cdr3_aa: CASSRVSGNTEAFF
j_call: TRBJ1-1
v_call: TRBV7-9
clone_size: .
d_call: .

cdr3_nt: TGCGCCAGCAGCTTATGGACTAGCGGGGGTGTCACAGATACGCAGTATTTT
cdr3_aa: CASSLWTSGGVTDTQYF
j_call: TRBJ2-3
v_call: TRBV5-1
clone_size: .
d_call: TRBD2

cdr3_nt: TGTGCCAGCAGCTTAGATGGGAGGGGGAACTATGGCTACACCTTC
cdr3_aa: CASSLDGRGNYGYTF
j_call: TRBJ1-2
v_call: TRBV11-2
clone_size: .
d_call: .

cdr3_nt: TGTGCCAGCAGTGCCAGCGGGGCCACAGATACGCAGTATTTT
cdr3_aa: CASSASGATDTQYF
j_call: TRBJ2-3
v_call: TRBV6-1
clone_size: .
d_call: TRBD2

cdr3_nt: TGTGCCAGCAGCCCCAGACTAGCGGGGTCTATTTTAGATACGCAGTATTTT
cdr3_aa: CASSPRLAGSILDTQYF
j_call: TRBJ2-3
v_call: TRBV7-6
clone_size: .
d_call: TRBD2

cdr3_nt: TGTGCCAGCTCACCGATCCCAGGACAGCTGAACACTGAAGCTTTCTTT
cdr3_aa: CASSPIPGQLNTEAFF
j_call: TRBJ1-1
v_call: TRBV18
clone_size: .
d_call: .

cdr3_nt: TGTGCCAGCAGCTCCCCCAGGGTGAACACTGAAGCTTTCTTT
cdr3_aa: CASSSPRVNTEAFF
j_call: TRBJ1-1
v_call: TRBV5-6
clone_size: .
d_call: .

cdr3_nt: TGTGCCAGCAGCCTCGCCCCGGGGTTGGACGGGAATTCACCCCTCCACTTT
cdr3_aa: CASSLAPGLDGNSPLHF
j_call: TRBJ1-6
v_call: TRBV7-2
clone_size: .
d_call: .

cdr3_nt: TGTGCCAGCAGTTTGGGGAGTGCTGGAAACACCATATATTTT
cdr3_aa: CASSLGSAGNTIYF
j_call: TRBJ1-3
v_call: TRBV28
clone_size: .
d_call: .

cdr3_nt: TGTGCCAGCAGTTTTATGAGGGGGACCGGGGAGCTGTTTTTT
cdr3_aa: CASSFMRGTGELFF
j_call: TRBJ2-2
v_call: TRBV2
clone_size: .
d_call: .

cdr3_nt: TGTGCCAGCAGCTGGGACTTGAGGGACACTGAAGCTTTCTTT
cdr3_aa: CASSWDLRDTEAFF
j_call: TRBJ1-1
v_call: TRBV7-9
clone_size: few
d_call: .

cdr3_nt: TGTGCCAGCAGTTTATCGGGGGGCCACTATGGCTACACCTTC
cdr3_aa: CASSLSGGHYGYTF
j_call: TRBJ1-2
v_call: TRBV28
clone_size: .
d_call: .

cdr3_nt: TGCGCCAGCAGCCAAGAGACTCTGGCAGATACGCAGTATTTT
cdr3_aa: CASSQETLADTQYF
j_call: TRBJ2-3
v_call: TRBV4-1
clone_size: .
d_call: .

cdr3_nt: TGTGCCAGCAGCCGACTAGCGGGGGGGATCATCCCGCAGTATTTT
cdr3_aa: CASSRLAGGIIPQYF
j_call: TRBJ2-3
v_call: TRBV2
clone_size: .
d_call: TRBD2

cdr3_nt: TGCGCCAGCAGTCGACAGGGAATGAACACTGAAGCTTTCTTT
cdr3_aa: CASSRQGMNTEAFF
j_call: TRBJ1-1
v_call: TRBV10-1
clone_size: .
d_call: TRBD1

cdr3_nt: TGCAGCGTTGAAATGGGGCTTTCATCCCCCTACAATGAGCAGTTCTTC
cdr3_aa: CSVEMGLSSPYNEQFF
j_call: TRBJ2-1
v_call: TRBV29-1
clone_size: .
d_call: .

cdr3_nt: TGTGCCAGCACCCAGGGAGGGGATATGAACACTGAAGCTTTCTTT
cdr3_aa: CASTQGGDMNTEAFF
j_call: TRBJ1-1
v_call: TRBV6-1
clone_size: .
d_call: .

cdr3_nt: TGTGCCAGCAGACCGGGGACTAGCGGGGGGGCCGAACAGTTCTTC
cdr3_aa: CASRPGTSGGAEQFF
j_call: TRBJ2-1
v_call: TRBV27
clone_size: .
d_call: TRBD2

cdr3_nt: TGTGCCAGCAGCTTGGCCGGGGGGTCCCGCACAGATACGCAGTATTTT
cdr3_aa: CASSLAGGSRTDTQYF
j_call: TRBJ2-3
v_call: TRBV5-6
clone_size: .
d_call: TRBD2

cdr3_nt: TGTGCCAGCAGTTTATCTTCTCGGGCAGGGGAAGCTTTCTTT
cdr3_aa: CASSLSSRAGEAFF
j_call: TRBJ1-1
v_call: TRBV27
clone_size: .
d_call: .

cdr3_nt: TGTGCCAGCAGCCCAGGGGGGCCCGGGGAGCTGTTTTTT
cdr3_aa: CASSPGGPGELFF
j_call: TRBJ2-2
v_call: TRBV13
clone_size: few
d_call: .

cdr3_nt: TGTGCCAGCAGTTACTCGAGGCGGCAGGGCTATGGCTACACCTTC
cdr3_aa: CASSYSRRQGYGYTF
j_call: TRBJ1-2
v_call: TRBV6-5
clone_size: .
d_call: .

cdr3_nt: TGTGCCAGCAGCGCAGCGGGGGGGGGAGGAGATACGCAGTATTTT
cdr3_aa: CASSAAGGGGDTQYF
j_call: TRBJ2-3
v_call: TRBV9
clone_size: .
d_call: TRBD2

cdr3_nt: TGTGCCAGCAGTTCCCCACTTATACCCTACGAGCAGTACTTC
cdr3_aa: CASSSPLIPYEQYF
j_call: TRBJ2-7
v_call: TRBV6-5
clone_size: .
d_call: .

cdr3_nt: TGTGCCAGCAGCCTTCCGGGACAGGGGGCCGGAAACACCATATATTTT
cdr3_aa: CASSLPGQGAGNTIYF
j_call: TRBJ1-3
v_call: TRBV5-6
clone_size: .
d_call: TRBD1

cdr3_nt: TGCAGCGTGGCGGGGGGGAATGGGGCTGAAGCTTTCTTT
cdr3_aa: CSVAGGNGAEAFF
j_call: TRBJ1-1
v_call: TRBV29-1
clone_size: .
d_call: .

cdr3_nt: TGCGCCAGCAGCTTATTACAGGGCGAGAACACTGAAGCTTTCTTT
cdr3_aa: CASSLLQGENTEAFF
j_call: TRBJ1-1
v_call: TRBV5-1
clone_size: .
d_call: .

cdr3_nt: TGTGCCAGCAGTGAGACAGGGGCCCATCAGCCCCAGCATTTT
cdr3_aa: CASSETGAHQPQHF
j_call: TRBJ1-5
v_call: TRBV6-1
clone_size: .
d_call: TRBD1

cdr3_nt: TGTGCCAGCACCTTATCAGCAGGGGGGGAGCTGTTTTTT
cdr3_aa: CASTLSAGGELFF
j_call: TRBJ2-2
v_call: TRBV7-9
clone_size: .
d_call: .

cdr3_nt: TGTGCCAGCAGCTTAAGAAGCGGGGGGGCTAGCACAGATACGCAGTATTTT
cdr3_aa: CASSLRSGGASTDTQYF
j_call: TRBJ2-3
v_call: TRBV5-4
clone_size: .
d_call: TRBD2

cdr3_nt: TGCGCCAGCGGGGACACATACGAGCAGTACTTC
cdr3_aa: CASGDTYEQYF
j_call: TRBJ2-7
v_call: TRBV4-1
clone_size: .
d_call: .

cdr3_nt: TGTGCCAGCAGCTTAATCTCAGAGACCCAGTACTTC
cdr3_aa: CASSLISETQYF
j_call: TRBJ2-5
v_call: TRBV11-2
clone_size: .
d_call: .

cdr3_nt: TGTGCCAGCAGTTTCGGACAGATTTATGGCTACACCTTC
cdr3_aa: CASSFGQIYGYTF
j_call: TRBJ1-2
v_call: TRBV28
clone_size: .
d_call: .

cdr3_nt: TGTGCCAGCAGTTCGTGGGGGCTAGCGGGGTCTGCCCATGAGCAGTTCTTC
cdr3_aa: CASSSWGLAGSAHEQFF
j_call: TRBJ2-1
v_call: TRBV27
clone_size: .
d_call: TRBD2

cdr3_nt: TGTGCCAGCAGTTTATCACCTAGCGGGGGGCTGACTAGCACAGATACGCAGTATTTT
cdr3_aa: CASSLSPSGGLTSTDTQYF
j_call: TRBJ2-3
v_call: TRBV27
clone_size: once
d_call: TRBD2

cdr3_nt: TGTGCCAGCAGTGAACAGGACAGGGGGCTCTACGAGCAGTACTTC
cdr3_aa: CASSEQDRGLYEQYF
j_call: TRBJ2-7
v_call: TRBV25-1
clone_size: .
d_call: TRBD1

cdr3_nt: TGTGCCAGCAGCTCATCCCCGGGGGTGAGCTACGAGCAGTACTTC
cdr3_aa: CASSSSPGVSYEQYF
j_call: TRBJ2-7
v_call: TRBV5-6
clone_size: .
d_call: .

cdr3_nt: TGTGCCAGCAGTTCTTATAGCGGGGGGGCCTACGAGCAGTACTTC
cdr3_aa: CASSSYSGGAYEQYF
j_call: TRBJ2-7
v_call: TRBV28
clone_size: few
d_call: TRBD2